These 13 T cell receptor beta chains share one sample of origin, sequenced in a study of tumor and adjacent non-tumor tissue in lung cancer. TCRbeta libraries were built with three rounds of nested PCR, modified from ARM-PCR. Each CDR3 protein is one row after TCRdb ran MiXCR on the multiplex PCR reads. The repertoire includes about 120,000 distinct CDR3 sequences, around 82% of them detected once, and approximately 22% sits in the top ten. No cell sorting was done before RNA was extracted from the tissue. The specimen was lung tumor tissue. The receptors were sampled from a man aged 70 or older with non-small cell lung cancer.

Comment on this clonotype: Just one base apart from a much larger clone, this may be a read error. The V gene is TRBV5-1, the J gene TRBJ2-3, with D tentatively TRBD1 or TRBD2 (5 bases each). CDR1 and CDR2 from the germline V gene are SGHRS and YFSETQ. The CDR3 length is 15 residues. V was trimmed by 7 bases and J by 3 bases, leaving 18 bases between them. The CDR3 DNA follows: TGCGCCAGCCACGTCGTTGGGGGTGGTACAGATACGCAGTATTTT. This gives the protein CASHVVGGGTDTQYF.

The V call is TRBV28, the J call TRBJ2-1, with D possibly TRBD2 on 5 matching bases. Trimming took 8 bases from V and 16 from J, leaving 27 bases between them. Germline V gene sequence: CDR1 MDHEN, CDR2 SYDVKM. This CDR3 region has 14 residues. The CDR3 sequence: CASDSNGIDNAHFF. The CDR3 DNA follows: TGTGCCAGCGATAGTAACGGGATCGACAATGCGCACTTCTTC.

CDR3 sequence: CASRIGGGRDTHYF. The DNA for the CDR3 is TGTGCCAGCAGGATCGGTGGGGGCAGAGATACACACTATTTT. The chain employs TRBV12-3 or TRBV12-4 and TRBJ2-3; possible D gene TRBD1, 6 bases. The CDR3 contains 14 residues. V was cut by 6 bases and J by 15 bases, with 25 bases left in between.

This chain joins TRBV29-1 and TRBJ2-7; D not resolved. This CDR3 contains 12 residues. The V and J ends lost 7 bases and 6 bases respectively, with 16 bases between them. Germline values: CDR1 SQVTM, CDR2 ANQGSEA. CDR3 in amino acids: CSASETSPEQYF. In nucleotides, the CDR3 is TGCAGCGCCTCGGAGACGAGCCCCGAGCAGTACTTC.

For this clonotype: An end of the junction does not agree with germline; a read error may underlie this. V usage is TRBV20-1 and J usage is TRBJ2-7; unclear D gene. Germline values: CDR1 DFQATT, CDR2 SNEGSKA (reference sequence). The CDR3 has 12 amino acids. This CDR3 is CSAVDGSYEQYF. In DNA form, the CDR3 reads TGCAGTGCCGTAGACGGTTCCTATGAGCAGTACTTC.

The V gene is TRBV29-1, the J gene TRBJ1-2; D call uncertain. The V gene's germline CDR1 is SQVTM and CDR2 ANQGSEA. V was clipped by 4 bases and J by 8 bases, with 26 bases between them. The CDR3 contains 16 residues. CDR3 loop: CSVVPHQSSGDEGYTF. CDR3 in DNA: TGCAGCGTTGTCCCCCATCAATCCTCGGGAGATGAAGGCTACACCTTC.

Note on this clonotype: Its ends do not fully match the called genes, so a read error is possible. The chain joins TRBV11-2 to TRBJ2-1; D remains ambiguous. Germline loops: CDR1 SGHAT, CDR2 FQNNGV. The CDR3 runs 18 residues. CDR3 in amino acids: CASTLHVRHWTSYNEQFF. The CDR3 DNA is TGTGCCAGCACCTTACATGTGCGGCACTGGACCTCCTACAATGAGCAGTTTTTC.

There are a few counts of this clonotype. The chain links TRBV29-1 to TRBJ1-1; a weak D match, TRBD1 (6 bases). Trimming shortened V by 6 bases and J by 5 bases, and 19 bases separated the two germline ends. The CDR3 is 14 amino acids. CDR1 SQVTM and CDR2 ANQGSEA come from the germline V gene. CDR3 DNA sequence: TGCAGCGTCCGCGCACAGGGAACTAAAACTGAAGCTTTCTTT. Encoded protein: CSVRAQGTKTEAFF. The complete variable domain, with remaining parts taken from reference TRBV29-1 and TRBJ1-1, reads SAVISQKPSRDICQRGTSLTIQCQVDSQVTMMFWYRQQPGQSLTLIATANQGSEATYESGFVIDKFPISRPNLTFSTLTVSNMSPEDSSIYLCSVRAQGTKTEAFFGQGTRLTVV.

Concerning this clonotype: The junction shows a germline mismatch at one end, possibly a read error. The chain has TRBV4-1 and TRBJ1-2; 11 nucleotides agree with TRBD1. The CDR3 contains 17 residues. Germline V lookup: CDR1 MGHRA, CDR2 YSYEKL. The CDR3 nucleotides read TGCGCCAGCAACCAATGGACAGGGGGCGCGAGGCACTATGACTACACCTTC. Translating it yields CASNQWTGGARHYDYTF.

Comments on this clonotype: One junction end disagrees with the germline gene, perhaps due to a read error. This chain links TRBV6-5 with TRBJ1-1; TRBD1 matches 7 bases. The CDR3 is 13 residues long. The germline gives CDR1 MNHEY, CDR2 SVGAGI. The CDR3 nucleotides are TGTACCAGCAGATCCAGGCAGGGGGTAAGGGCTTTCTTT. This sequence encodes CTSRSRQGVRAFF.

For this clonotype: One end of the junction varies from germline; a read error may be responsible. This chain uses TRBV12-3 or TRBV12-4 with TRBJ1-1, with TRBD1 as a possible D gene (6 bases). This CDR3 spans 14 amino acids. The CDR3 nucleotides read TGTGCCAGTAGTTCCCGACGGGGGGCCTATGAAGCTTTCTTT. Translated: CASSSRRGAYEAFF.

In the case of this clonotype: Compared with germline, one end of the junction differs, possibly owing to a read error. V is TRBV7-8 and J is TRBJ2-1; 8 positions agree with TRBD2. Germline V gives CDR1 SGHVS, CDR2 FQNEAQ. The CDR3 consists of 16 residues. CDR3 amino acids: CASSPTLAGYYNEQFF. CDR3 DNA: TGTGCCAGCAGTCCCACCCTAGCGGGCTACTACAATGAGCAATTCTTC. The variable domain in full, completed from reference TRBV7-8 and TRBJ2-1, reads GAGVSQSPRYKVAKRGQDVALRCDPISGHVSLFWYQQALGQGPEFLTYFQNEAQLDKSGLPSDRFFAERPEGSVSTLKIQRTQQEDSAVYLCASSPTLAGYYNEQFFGPGTRLTVL.

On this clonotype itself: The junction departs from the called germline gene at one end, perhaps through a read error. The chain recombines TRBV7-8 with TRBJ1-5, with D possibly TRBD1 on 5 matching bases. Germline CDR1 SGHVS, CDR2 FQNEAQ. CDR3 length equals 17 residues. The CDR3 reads CASSVGLGQVLNQPQHF. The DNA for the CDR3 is TGTGCCAGCAGCGTGGGGCTCGGGCAGGTTCTGAATCAGCCCCAACATTTT.